The clone carrying this T cell receptor (beta chain) was recorded many times. Per the original data handling: A typical sample had some 87,000 TCRs, with roughly 20,000 to 700,000 overall. MiXCR, run by TCRdb on the RACE reads, gives a single entry per CDR3 protein. The V and J calls come from TCRdb's annotation, not from the publication. The sample contains approximately 110,000 distinct CDR3 sequences, around 10% of which appear only once. Time point specified: patch test 1, 2 weeks after DPC sensitization. Treatment in this sample: therapeutic diphenylcyclopropenone sensitization with weekly scalp DPC. Participating donors were patients with alopecia, aged 18 to 70 years, considered appropriate candidates for DPC. This entry is derived from a study of human T cells and chemical hapten exposure. Overall study context: A roughly 2 cm by roughly 2 cm inner upper arm patch received 2% DPC for sensitization. Diagnoses of alopecia areata, totalis or universalis occurred in mostly female patients.

With 6 bases removed from V and 5 bases from J, the gap between germline ends came to 14 bases. The CDR3 has 14 residues. The sequence was obtained from a middle-aged woman with alopecia areata. Some clones in this sample may be carry-over from other donors' samples. The chain uses TRBV12-3 or TRBV12-4 and TRBJ2-4; a weak D match, TRBD1 (5 bases). The sample here was whole blood, taken in connection with sensitization to the hapten diphenylcyclopropenone (DPC). The CDR3 here is CASSHPQTENIQYF. CDR3 coding DNA: TGTGCCAGCAGCCACCCCCAGACAGAAAACATTCAGTACTTC.